These 10 T cell receptor beta chains share one sample of origin, sequenced in a study of T cells in Graves' hyperthyroidism and ophthalmopathy. Amplification of TCR beta CDR3 regions used RNA as the template. TCR CDR3 regions were first amplified by RT-PCR with HTBI primers. One entry per CDR3 protein, called by TCRdb with MiXCR from the multiplex PCR reads. Altogether under 350,000 distinct CDR3 sequences are present, approximately 18% being singletons, with the ten largest covering roughly 49%. Input material: blood. The receptors originated from a woman aged 45-65 years with Graves' hyperthyroidism.

The chain couples TRBV5-1 to TRBJ1-1; D is uncertain. Trimming stripped 2 bases from V and 8 bases from J, with 13 bases between. The CDR3 covers 13 residues. From germline, CDR1 is SGHRS and CDR2 YFSETQ. The CDR3 region has the DNA TGCGCCAGCAGCTTATGGACTTCCTCCGAAGCTTTCTTT. Amino acid sequence: CASSLWTSSEAFF.

The chain couples TRBV5-1 to TRBJ1-2; no reliable D call. Germline-derived CDR1 and CDR2 are SGHRS and YFSETQ. The V and J ends lost 0 bases and 3 bases respectively, with 9 bases between them. The CDR3 is made up of 14 amino acids. The CDR3 is CASSLVAADYGYTF. As DNA, the CDR3 is TGCGCCAGCAGCTTGGTGGCAGCGGACTATGGCTACACCTTC.

This clonotype showed up many times. The chain employs TRBV20-1 and TRBJ1-2, with D perhaps TRBD1 (5 bases). Germline loops: CDR1 DFQATT, CDR2 SNEGSKA (reference sequence). This CDR3 has 16 amino acids. The germline V and J ends were trimmed by 3 bases and 0 bases, with 17 bases remaining between them. CDR3: CSASFMTAKANYGYTF. For the CDR3, the DNA is TGCAGTGCTAGTTTCATGACAGCAAAAGCTAACTATGGCTACACCTTC.

This clonotype occurred many times. V is TRBV7-3 and J is TRBJ2-1; a possible D gene is TRBD2 (6 bases). Germline loops: CDR1 SGHTA, CDR2 FQGTGA. Trimming removed 4 bases from V and 6 bases from J, with 16 bases in between. There are 15 residues in the CDR3. In DNA form, the CDR3 reads TGTGCCAGCAGCTCCGGGACTCGAGACGTCAATGAGCAGTTCTTC. Translation gives CASSSGTRDVNEQFF. Combining the CDR3 with reference TRBV7-3 and TRBJ2-1 gives the whole variable domain GAGVSQTPSNKVTEKGKYVELRCDPISGHTALYWYRQSLGQGPEFLIYFQGTGAADDSGLPNDRFFAVRPEGSVSTLKIQRTERGDSAVYLCASSSGTRDVNEQFFGPGTRLTVL.

V usage is TRBV30 and J usage is TRBJ1-2; no definite D call. V lost 2 bases, J lost 1 base, and 8 bases lay in between. Germline V gene sequence: CDR1 GTSNPN, CDR2 SVGIG (reference sequence). This CDR3 is 13 amino acids long. The CDR3 here is CAWSTALNYGYTF. For the CDR3, the DNA is TGTGCCTGGAGTACAGCACTTAACTATGGCTACACCTTC.

This clonotype was counted between two and nine times. The chain carries TRBV13 and TRBJ2-1; D not certain. From germline, CDR1 is PRHDT and CDR2 FYEKMQ (reference sequence). Trimming took 1 base from V and 8 from J, leaving 9 bases between them. There are 13 residues in the CDR3. The CDR3 loop reads CASSLDLQDEQFF. The CDR3 DNA follows: TGTGCCAGCAGCTTAGACCTCCAAGATGAGCAGTTCTTC. The full variable domain, with the rest looked up from reference TRBV13 and TRBJ2-1, is AAGVIQSPRHLIKEKRETATLKCYPIPRHDTVYWYQQGPGQDPQFLISFYEKMQSDKGSIPDRFSAQQFSDYHSELNMSSLELGDSALYFCASSLDLQDEQFFGPGTRLTVL.

This clonotype occurred many times. This chain links TRBV27 with TRBJ2-7; the match to TRBD2 covers 11 bases. From germline, CDR1 is MNHEY and CDR2 SMNVEV (reference sequence). Unmatched junction bases numbered 5, after V lost 6 bases and J lost 4 bases. The CDR3 is 14 amino acids. CDR3 bases: TGTGCCAGCAGCCCCGGGACTAGCGGATACGAGCAGTACTTC. Translating it yields CASSPGTSGYEQYF.

This clonotype came up a few times. V usage is TRBV15 and J usage is TRBJ1-1; D is unresolved. Trimming cost V 8 bases and J 4 bases, with 17 bases left between them. CDR1 and CDR2 from the germline V gene are LNHNV and YYDKDF (reference sequence). The CDR3 runs to 14 residues. The CDR3 nucleotides are TGTGCCACCCGTAGATTAGCAGGATCCACTGAAGCTTTCTTT. Protein product: CATRRLAGSTEAFF.

In its sample, this clonotype was seen many times. This chain connects TRBV12-3 or TRBV12-4 to TRBJ1-5; D not resolved. V lost 3 bases to trimming and J lost 6 bases, with 9 bases between them. The CDR3 consists of 13 residues. CDR3 residues: CASSLTVRQPQHF. CDR3 sequence (DNA): TGTGCCAGCAGTTTGACTGTACGTCAGCCCCAGCATTTT.

The chain employs TRBV12-3 or TRBV12-4 and TRBJ1-1, with D unresolved. This CDR3 has 14 amino acids. V lost 6 bases, J lost 1 base, and 12 bases lay in between. The CDR3 reads CASRSPWGNTEAFF. The CDR3 nucleotides are TGTGCCAGCAGATCTCCTTGGGGGAACACTGAAGCTTTCTTT.